This entry concerns a single TCR beta chain. This CDR3 has 15 amino acids. In germline, CDR1 is LGHDT, CDR2 YNNKEL (reference sequence). Trimming took 4 bases from V and 6 from J, leaving 16 bases between them. This record belongs to a study of blood T cell repertoires in COVID-19. About the research overall: Sources were T cells, B-cell-depleted T cells, or PBMCs; the material itself was cDNA or gDNA.

Measured with immunoSEQ multiplex PCR; TCRdb has only the in-frame clones, and not every one. The table shows 100,000 or so clones, with about 87% occurring only once. The V gene is TRBV3-1 (or the pseudogene TRBV3-2), the J gene TRBJ2-1; possibly TRBD1 for D (7 bases). The sample was peripheral blood. This sequence was found in a man in his fifties with active or convalescent COVID-19. CDR3 DNA sequence: TGTGCCAGCAGCCTCCAGGGGGGTAACAGCAATGAGCAGTTCTTC. Residues: CASSLQGGNSNEQFF.